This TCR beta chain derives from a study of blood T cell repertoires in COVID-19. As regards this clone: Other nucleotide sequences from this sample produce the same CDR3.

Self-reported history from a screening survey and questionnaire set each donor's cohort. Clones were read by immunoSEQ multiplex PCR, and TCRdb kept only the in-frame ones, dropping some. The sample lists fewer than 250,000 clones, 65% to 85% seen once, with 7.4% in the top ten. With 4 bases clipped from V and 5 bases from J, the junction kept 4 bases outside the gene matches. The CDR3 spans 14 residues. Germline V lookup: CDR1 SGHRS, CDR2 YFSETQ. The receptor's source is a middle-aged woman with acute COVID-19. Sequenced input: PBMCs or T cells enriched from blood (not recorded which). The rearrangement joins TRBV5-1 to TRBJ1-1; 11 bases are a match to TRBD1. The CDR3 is CASSPGTGGTEAFF. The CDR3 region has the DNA TGCGCCAGCAGCCCAGGGACAGGGGGTACTGAAGCTTTCTTT.